The 13 T cell receptor beta chains in this list originate from one sample, sequenced in a study of technical replicates of blood from a handful of donors (dated by TCRdb to about 2017). The library was prepared using the immunoSEQ multiplex PCR assay. The table was pulled from immuneACCESS by TCRdb, which kept in-frame rearrangements only. Such tables lose some clones; where checked, under half of the loss comes from unresolved V genes, and the rest has no known cause. This sample lists under 95,000 clones; less than 95% were detected once. The ten largest account for less than 0.25% of the sample. Sequenced: T cells isolated from PBMCs. The receptors here all came from a human donor in good health.

CDR3 region: CASSLILVTGGELFF. CDR3 nucleotide sequence: TGTGCCAGCAGTTTAATCCTGGTCACCGGCGGGGAGCTGTTTTTT. The chain carries TRBV27 and TRBJ2-2; unclear D gene. The V end was cut by 2 bases, the J end by 7 bases, with 14 bases between. Germline V gene sequence: CDR1 MNHEY, CDR2 SMNVEV (reference sequence). This CDR3 is built from 15 residues.

The chain is built from TRBV7-2 and TRBJ2-5; 12 bases map to TRBD2. CDR3 length: 19 amino acids. Germline V gene sequence: CDR1 SGHTA, CDR2 FQGNSA. Trimming removed 5 bases from V and 5 bases from J; junction bases left unmatched: 18. The CDR3 is CASSLYGLAGGPIGETQYF. CDR3 DNA: TGTGCCAGCAGCCTATACGGTCTAGCGGGGGGGCCGATCGGCGAGACCCAGTACTTC.

This clone came up a few times. The V call is TRBV2, the J call TRBJ1-2; D is ambiguous. The V end lost 8 bases, the J end lost 8 bases, and 9 bases lay between the germline ends. From germline, CDR1 is SNHLY and CDR2 FYNNEI. This CDR3 is built from 10 residues. This chain's CDR3 is CASDLGGYTF. CDR3 nucleotide sequence: TGTGCCAGCGATTTGGGCGGCTACACCTTC.

The chain carries TRBV2 and TRBJ1-2; D gene unclear. Between the trimmed V and J ends, which lost 8 bases and 8 bases, there was a span of 18 bases. Germline V gene sequence: CDR1 SNHLY, CDR2 FYNNEI. The CDR3 extends over 13 amino acids. The CDR3 loop reads CASWRVDVVGYTF. CDR3 DNA sequence: TGTGCCAGCTGGAGGGTGGACGTAGTGGGCTACACCTTC.

This clone has a single count. The chain recombines TRBV5-1 with TRBJ1-6; 8 bases match TRBD1. The V gene's germline CDR1 is SGHRS and CDR2 YFSETQ. After removal of 4 bases from V and 0 bases from J, the junction contained 6 bases not matched to a gene. The CDR3 sequence is 17 residues long. The CDR3 nucleotides are TGCGCCAGCAGCCCCCAGGGGGCAACCTCCTATAATTCACCCCTCCACTTT. Translation gives CASSPQGATSYNSPLHF.

V and J are TRBV6-6 and TRBJ2-1; no clear D gene. This CDR3 contains 16 residues. Trimming removed 0 bases at V and 1 base at J, with 10 bases between. Germline lookup yields CDR1 MNHNY and CDR2 SVGAGI (reference sequence). CDR3 protein: CASSYSRSVSYNEQFF. CDR3 in DNA: TGTGCCAGCAGTTACTCGCGTAGTGTGTCCTACAATGAGCAGTTCTTC.

The V gene is TRBV7-9, the J gene TRBJ1-4; 9 bases are shared with TRBD1. Germline V lookup: CDR1 SEHNR, CDR2 FQNEAQ (reference sequence). The CDR3 has 16 amino acids. Losses at the gene ends were 4 bases for V and 1 base for J; bases not matched to a gene: 4. CDR3 in DNA: TGTGCCAGCAGCTACCCGACAGGGGGAACTAATGAAAAACTGTTTTTT. The encoded protein is CASSYPTGGTNEKLFF.

The chain uses TRBV29-1 and TRBJ1-3; D is uncertain. The ends were cut back, 3 bases at V and 1 base at J, with 10 bases in the middle. This CDR3 is built from 14 residues. Per germline, CDR1 SQVTM and CDR2 ANQGSEA. CDR3 nucleotide sequence: TGCAGCGTTGATTCGGGTAAATCTGGAAACACCATATATTTT. It encodes CSVDSGKSGNTIYF.

The chain couples TRBV11-2 to TRBJ2-2, with 8 bases identical to TRBD1. V dropped 3 bases and J dropped 1; count of bases not matched to a gene: 1. Germline CDR1 SGHAT, CDR2 FQNNGV. This CDR3 region has 15 residues. The CDR3 sequence is CASSFGTGNTGELFF. The DNA of the CDR3 is TGTGCCAGCAGCTTCGGGACAGGGAACACCGGGGAGCTGTTTTTT.

The V call is TRBV2, the J call TRBJ2-7; 7 nucleotides align to TRBD2. The trim removed 4 bases at V and 3 bases at J, leaving 9 bases unmatched. CDR1 is SNHLY and CDR2 is FYNNEI in the germline V gene. This CDR3 comprises 15 residues. CDR3 DNA sequence: TGTGCCAGCAGTGGAGGGGCTGTAGCGGGCTACGAGCAGTACTTC. It translates to CASSGGAVAGYEQYF.

The chain couples TRBV29-1 to TRBJ1-3; D possibly corresponds to TRBD1 (6 bases). Germline loops: CDR1 SQVTM, CDR2 ANQGSEA. The CDR3 length is 13 residues. V lost 4 bases to trimming and J lost 2 bases, with 9 bases between them. This CDR3 is CSVARGTGNTIYF. Here the CDR3 DNA reads TGCAGCGTTGCAAGGGGGACTGGAAACACCATATATTTT.

CDR3 protein: CASSVGYRSSYNSPLHF. Written as DNA, the CDR3 is TGTGCCAGCAGCGTAGGTTACAGGAGCTCCTATAATTCACCCCTCCACTTT. The V and J genes are TRBV9 and TRBJ1-6, with D perhaps matching TRBD1 (5 bases). Between the trimmed V and J ends, which lost 0 bases and 0 bases, there was a span of 10 bases. Germline V gives CDR1 SGDLS, CDR2 YYNGEE. CDR3 length: 17 amino acids.

The rearrangement joins TRBV7-8 to TRBJ2-1, with 12 bases matching TRBD2. The CDR3 totals 16 residues. The germline CDR1 and CDR2 sequences are SGHVS and FQNEAQ. With V trimmed by 6 bases and J by 5 bases, 8 bases remained unmatched. The CDR3 DNA reads as TGTGCCAGCAGGAATCCTAGCGGGAGGGATCACAATGAGCAGTTCTTC. The encoded protein is CASRNPSGRDHNEQFF. The full variable domain, its missing parts supplied by reference TRBV7-8 and TRBJ2-1, is GAGVSQSPRYKVAKRGQDVALRCDPISGHVSLFWYQQALGQGPEFLTYFQNEAQLDKSGLPSDRFFAERPEGSVSTLKIQRTQQEDSAVYLCASRNPSGRDHNEQFFGPGTRLTVL.